The 20 T cell receptor beta chains given below trace back to one sample, sequenced in a study of T-cell memory formation after mild COVID-19. TCRdb recomputed calls from the 5' RACE reads with MiXCR, one row per CDR3 protein. The sample consists of roughly 150,000 distinct CDR3 sequences, 10% to 15% of them appearing once. Sequencing used PBMCs or a T cell subset sorted from them (not recorded which). The receptors were sampled from a man aged 18 to 30 who had mild COVID-19 (a few samples of this study predate the infection). Cell type and time point are not known.

In this sample, this clonotype turned up a few times. The CDR3 protein is CASSPREQMNTEAFF. The CDR3 DNA is TGTGCCAGCAGCCCCCGTGAACAGATGAACACTGAAGCTTTCTTT. V usage is TRBV7-8 and J usage is TRBJ1-1; D remains unclear. Trimming removed 5 bases from V and 0 bases from J, with 13 bases in between. Germline V gene sequence: CDR1 SGHVS, CDR2 FQNEAQ. This CDR3 is built from 15 residues. Full variable domain (rest looked up from reference TRBV7-8 and TRBJ1-1): GAGVSQSPRYKVAKRGQDVALRCDPISGHVSLFWYQQALGQGPEFLTYFQNEAQLDKSGLPSDRFFAERPEGSVSTLKIQRTQQEDSAVYLCASSPREQMNTEAFFGQGTRLTVV.

V and J are TRBV3-1 and TRBJ2-3; weak D call: TRBD1 (5 bases). The ends were cut back, 5 bases at V and 6 bases at J, with 18 bases in the middle. Germline loops: CDR1 LGHDT, CDR2 YNNKEL (reference sequence). There are 15 residues in the CDR3. CDR3 nucleotides: TGTGCCAGCAGCTCGCGACAGACCGGCGGCGATACGCAGTATTTT. Translating it yields CASSSRQTGGDTQYF.

Notes on this clonotype: Its ends do not fully match the called genes, so a read error is possible. The chain combines TRBV7-2 with TRBJ1-4; D uncertain. This CDR3 has 16 amino acids. Germline V gene lookup returns CDR1 SGHTA and CDR2 FQGNSA. CDR3 amino acids: CASSLGPQPSNQKLFF. The CDR3 DNA is TGTGCCAGCAGCTTAGGTCCCCAGCCCAGTAATCAAAAACTGTTTTTT.

V usage is TRBV3-1 and J usage is TRBJ2-3; D remains ambiguous. CDR1 and CDR2 from the germline V gene are LGHDT and YNNKEL (reference sequence). Trimming cost V 0 bases and J 2 bases, with 9 bases left between them. The CDR3 totals 15 residues. The CDR3 is CASSQEPRATDTQYF. DNA of the CDR3: TGTGCCAGCAGCCAAGAACCTAGAGCCACAGATACGCAGTATTTT.

J is TRBJ1-1 and V is TRBV20-1; TRBD1 matches 8 bases. CDR1 and CDR2 from the germline V gene are DFQATT and SNEGSKA (reference sequence). The CDR3 length is 14 residues. V lost 6 bases to trimming and J lost 0 bases; unmatched junction nucleotides: 6. CDR3 nucleotides: TGCAGTGCCCCCCAGGGGGCTATGAACACTGAAGCTTTCTTT. Translating it yields CSAPQGAMNTEAFF.

This clonotype was detected a few times. The chain combines TRBV20-1 with TRBJ1-5, with a tentative D call TRBD1 (5 bases). CDR3 length equals 14 residues. With 6 bases removed from V and 0 bases from J, the gap between germline ends came to 12 bases. Germline loops: CDR1 DFQATT, CDR2 SNEGSKA (reference sequence). CDR3 coding DNA: TGCAGTGCGCTACGGGGGGATAGCAATCAGCCCCAGCATTTT. Its protein is CSALRGDSNQPQHF.

The table lists this clonotype with a few counts. This chain connects TRBV5-1 to TRBJ2-1, with 7 bases identical to TRBD1. Unmatched junction bases numbered 10, after V lost 0 bases and J lost 7 bases. Germline V gene data show CDR1 as SGHRS and CDR2 as YFSETQ. The CDR3 is made up of 16 amino acids. CDR3 residues: CASSLGTGDPRNEQFF. The CDR3, as DNA: TGCGCCAGCAGCTTGGGGACAGGCGACCCGAGGAATGAGCAGTTCTTC.

J is TRBJ1-1 and V is TRBV6-6; 8 nucleotides line up with TRBD1. With V trimmed by 6 bases and J by 0 bases, 12 bases remained unmatched. This CDR3 spans 17 amino acids. CDR1 MNHNY and CDR2 SVGAGI come from the germline V gene (reference sequence). CDR3 protein: CASRDYGTGHMNTEAFF. The CDR3, as DNA: TGTGCCAGCAGGGACTATGGGACAGGACACATGAACACTGAAGCTTTCTTT.

Only one count was recorded for this clonotype. This sequence joins TRBV6-5 and TRBJ2-7; D ambiguous. The ends were cut back, 0 bases at V and 2 bases at J, with 8 bases in the middle. The CDR3 is 14 residues long. Germline CDR1 MNHEY, CDR2 SVGAGI. The CDR3 loop reads CASSYSTKTYEQYF. The CDR3 nucleotides are TGTGCCAGCAGTTACTCGACGAAAACCTACGAGCAGTACTTC.

The chain joins TRBV6-2 or TRBV6-3 to TRBJ2-7; D is possibly TRBD1 (6 bases). V lost 7 bases to trimming and J lost 0 bases, with 13 bases between them. This CDR3 is built from 14 residues. Germline loops: CDR1 MNHEY, CDR2 SVGEGT. CDR3 region: CASIGGHSSYEQYF. Here the CDR3 DNA reads TGTGCCAGCATAGGGGGACACAGCTCCTACGAGCAGTACTTC.

This clonotype showed up just a few times. The J gene is TRBJ2-1, the V gene TRBV6-4; tentative D call: TRBD1 (5 bases). V was cut by 4 bases and J by 0 bases, with 22 bases left in between. There are 19 residues in the CDR3. Germline lookup yields CDR1 MRHNA and CDR2 SNTAGT. The CDR3 loop is CASSVDSSEQGSSYNEQFF. In DNA form, the CDR3 reads TGTGCCAGCAGTGTTGACTCGAGTGAGCAGGGCAGCTCCTACAATGAGCAGTTCTTC.

The chain uses TRBV10-2 and TRBJ2-3; D gene uncertain. The CDR3 covers 14 residues. V lost 5 bases to trimming and J lost 2 bases, with 11 bases between them. From germline, CDR1 is WSHSY and CDR2 SAAADI. The CDR3 reads CASSPSHYTDTQYF. The CDR3 region has the DNA TGCGCCAGCAGTCCTAGTCACTACACAGATACGCAGTATTTT.

This clonotype was picked up a small number of times. The chain recombines TRBV28 with TRBJ2-3; TRBD2 might be the D (5 bases). Germline lookup yields CDR1 MDHEN and CDR2 SYDVKM. This CDR3 is built from 17 residues. V lost 2 bases to trimming and J lost 2 bases, with 17 bases between them. CDR3: CASSLGMWRAATDTQYF. The CDR3 bases are TGTGCCAGCAGTTTAGGAATGTGGCGGGCGGCCACAGATACGCAGTATTTT.

This clonotype was seen a few times. The rearrangement joins TRBV10-3 to TRBJ1-1, with a tentative D call TRBD1 (6 bases). The ends were cut back, 2 bases at V and 6 bases at J, with 10 bases in the middle. The CDR3 runs to 13 residues. In germline, CDR1 is ENHRY, CDR2 SYGVKD. The CDR3 here is CAISEGQRSEAFF. The CDR3 DNA is TGTGCCATCAGTGAGGGACAGAGGTCTGAAGCTTTCTTT.

This clonotype was found many times. Sequence at one end of the junction differs from germline and may be a read error. V is TRBV10-3 and J is TRBJ2-1; perhaps TRBD2 as D (5 bases). The germline CDR1 and CDR2 sequences are ENHRY and SYGVKD. This CDR3 has 16 amino acids. This CDR3 is CAISQVRGTSSNEQFF. In DNA, the CDR3 is TGTGCCATCAGCCAAGTCCGGGGAACTTCCTCCAATGAGCAGTTCTTC.

This clonotype has a handful of counts. This chain connects TRBV7-3 to TRBJ2-3; 7 bases are a match to TRBD2. V dropped 5 bases and J dropped 4; count of bases not matched to a gene: 12. The CDR3 covers 16 residues. The V gene's germline CDR1 is SGHTA and CDR2 FQGTGA. The CDR3 protein is CASSPSPGRGSDTQYF. The CDR3 DNA reads as TGTGCCAGCAGCCCCTCCCCAGGGCGGGGGTCAGATACGCAGTATTTT.

CDR3: CASSSRQGLRFF. The CDR3 DNA reads TGTGCCAGCAGTTCCCGACAGGGCCTACGGTTCTTC. The V call is TRBV6-2 or TRBV6-3, the J call TRBJ2-1; TRBD1 matches at 7 bases. V was clipped by 4 bases and J by 15 bases; unmatched bases: 9. This CDR3 region has 12 residues. CDR1 and CDR2 (germline): MNHEY, SVGEGT.

This clonotype was picked up a small number of times. This chain connects TRBV7-6 to TRBJ2-2; TRBD1 might be the D (5 bases). V dropped 1 base and J dropped 3 bases, with 12 bases sitting between them. This CDR3 has 16 residues. Germline assignment: CDR1 SGHVS and CDR2 FNYEAQ. CDR3 coding DNA: TGTGCCAGCAGCTTAGAGGCAGGGTCCGACACCGGGGAGCTGTTTTTT. Encoded protein: CASSLEAGSDTGELFF.

The genes are TRBV2 and TRBJ2-5; D unresolved. The germline V gene encodes CDR1 SNHLY and CDR2 FYNNEI. V lost 4 bases and J lost 5, with 8 bases in between. The CDR3 runs 12 residues. This CDR3 is CASSVLEETQYF. The CDR3 DNA follows: TGTGCCAGCAGTGTTCTGGAGGAGACCCAGTACTTC.

This clonotype has more than one count but fewer than ten. The chain couples TRBV2 to TRBJ1-5; the D is unclear. V lost 4 bases, J lost 6 bases, and 7 bases lay in between. Germline V gene lookup returns CDR1 SNHLY and CDR2 FYNNEI. There are 12 residues in the CDR3. The CDR3 sequence is CASSVFIQPQHF. CDR3 nucleotide sequence: TGTGCCAGCAGTGTATTCATTCAGCCCCAGCATTTT.